This T cell receptor (beta chain) emerged from a study of T cell changes during pregnancy in multiple sclerosis. The method was immunoSEQ multiplex PCR; TCRdb's version includes in-frame clones alone and lacks a portion of them. The sample consists of some 80,000 clones, 94% of them appearing once. V was pared by 5 bases and J by 8 bases, with 8 bases of the junction left unmatched. Germline V gene data show CDR1 as SEHNR and CDR2 as FQNEAQ (reference sequence). This CDR3 contains 14 residues. The source material was CD4+ T cells from peripheral blood mononuclear cells, sampled after pregnancy. The sequence was collected from a female donor with multiple sclerosis, enrolled in a pregnancy study. The chain combines TRBV7-9 with TRBJ1-4, with 7 nucleotides matching TRBD1. The CDR3 region is CASSQGQVGEKLFF. CDR3 nucleotide sequence: TGTGCCAGCAGCCAAGGACAGGTGGGGGAAAAACTGTTTTTT.